The 9 T cell receptor beta chains in this list originate from one sample, sequenced in a study of regulatory T cells in long-lasting Graves disease. Building the TCR beta libraries relied on iRepertoire HTBI primers, and CDR3 regions underwent Arm-PCR. TCRdb re-derived calls from the multiplex PCR reads in MiXCR, one entry per CDR3 protein. Among roughly 380,000 distinct CDR3 sequences listed, around 15% were seen once. Time point in this sample: newly diagnosed GD, antithyroid drugs for less than 3 months. PBMC RNA served as the TCR library source. The sample consisted of peripheral blood mononuclear cells (PBMCs), taken at new diagnosis, from a patient treated with antithyroid drugs. These receptors were collected from a female donor with Graves disease.

A few counts support this clonotype. A much more abundant neighbour one base away suggests this may be a read error. This chain connects TRBV12-3 or TRBV12-4 to TRBJ1-1, with 7 nucleotides matching TRBD1. CDR3 length: 14 residues. CDR3 residues: CTSSPRGDRTEAFF. The DNA of the CDR3 is TGTACCAGCAGTCCCAGGGGGGATCGGACTGAAGCTTTCTTT.

On this clonotype itself: This sequence may be a read error, since a much larger clone differs from it by one base. V gene TRBV19 combines with J gene TRBJ2-1; perhaps TRBD1 as D (6 bases). V was shortened by 1 base and J by 6 bases, with 16 bases between the two germline ends. CDR3 length: 16 residues. Germline-derived CDR1 and CDR2 are LNHDA and SQIVND (reference sequence). Written as DNA, the CDR3 is TGTGCCAGTAGTATAGCTGTTCCGGACAGAAGCAATGAGCAGTTCTTC. Residues: CASSIAVPDRSNEQFF.

This clonotype showed up many times. The chain combines TRBV30 with TRBJ2-5; D is uncertain. V lost 0 bases, J lost 5 bases, and 16 bases lay in between. The CDR3 is 15 residues long. Germline lookup yields CDR1 GTSNPN and CDR2 SVGIG (reference sequence). In DNA form, the CDR3 reads TGTGCCTGGAGTGTTACAATAGGTCCCACCGAGACCCAGTACTTC. Protein product: CAWSVTIGPTETQYF.

This sequence joins TRBV9 and TRBJ2-2; D is ambiguous. CDR1 is SGDLS, CDR2 YYNGEE, per germline. Trimming removed 0 bases from V and 3 bases from J, with 6 bases in between. The CDR3 has 14 residues. CDR3 residues: CASSVEADTGELFF. In DNA, the CDR3 is TGTGCCAGCAGCGTAGAGGCAGACACCGGGGAGCTGTTTTTT.

This clonotype was recorded at least ten times. The V call is TRBV29-1, the J call TRBJ2-2, with 7 nucleotides matching TRBD1. Losses at the gene ends were 6 bases for V and 0 bases for J; bases not matched to a gene: 4. Germline CDR1 reads SQVTM; CDR2 reads ANQGSEA. The CDR3 is 14 residues long. The CDR3 spells CSVQGRSNTGELFF. The DNA for the CDR3 is TGCAGCGTACAGGGGCGATCGAACACCGGGGAGCTGTTTTTT.

The sample holds many counts of this clonotype. This chain connects TRBV11-2 to TRBJ1-2, with TRBD1 matching over 8 bases. CDR3 length equals 13 residues. Per the germline V gene, CDR1 is SGHAT and CDR2 is FQNNGV. Germline trimming cut 8 bases from V and 3 bases from J; bases unmatched to any gene: 5. The CDR3 loop reads CASGRTGYYGYTF. For the CDR3, the DNA is TGTGCCAGCGGCAGGACAGGGTACTATGGCTACACCTTC.

The table lists this clonotype with many counts. The rearrangement joins TRBV7-3 to TRBJ2-1; possibly TRBD2 for D (6 bases). Per germline, CDR1 SGHTA and CDR2 FQGTGA. There are 17 residues in the CDR3. V lost 2 bases and J 8 bases, leaving 22 bases between the germline ends. CDR3 region: CASSLPAGLDFSDEQFF. The CDR3 DNA sequence: TGTGCCAGCAGCTTACCAGCGGGCCTCGATTTTTCGGATGAGCAGTTCTTC.

This chain connects TRBV19 to TRBJ2-1; 7 positions agree with TRBD2. CDR3 size: 18 residues. V lost 6 bases to trimming and J lost 7 bases; unmatched junction nucleotides: 21. CDR1 is LNHDA and CDR2 is SQIVND in the germline V gene (reference sequence). CDR3 in amino acids: CASSRPRVGGRTGNEQFF. The DNA for the CDR3 is TGTGCCAGTAGCCGACCGAGAGTGGGCGGGAGAACTGGGAATGAGCAGTTCTTC.

This clonotype was detected many times. V usage is TRBV2 and J usage is TRBJ1-5; D gene ambiguous. In germline, CDR1 is SNHLY, CDR2 FYNNEI. Trimming cost V 4 bases and J 1 base, with 14 bases left between them. The CDR3 covers 16 residues. CDR3 sequence (DNA): TGTGCCAGCAGTGTTGGCAGGCAGGCAAGCAATCAGCCCCAGCATTTT. Translation: CASSVGRQASNQPQHF. Full variable domain (remainder filled in from reference TRBV2 and TRBJ1-5): EPEVTQTPSHQVTQMGQEVILRCVPISNHLYFYWYRQILGQKVEFLVSFYNNEISEKSEIFDDQFSVERPDGSNFTLKIRSTKLEDSAMYFCASSVGRQASNQPQHFGDGTRLSIL.